Listed here are 7 T cell receptor beta chains from one sample, sequenced in a study of cytomegalovirus exposure and HLA in healthy donors. 13 Jbeta primers and 60 Vbeta primers were used for the PCR. Profiled with immunoSEQ multiplex PCR; TCRdb holds only in-frame clones, not every one. The table shows 80,000 to 130,000 clones, with around 79% occurring only once. The sample was PBMCs. The receptors were sampled from a male donor in good health and CMV-seropositive.

The count of this clone is one. The chain links TRBV9 to TRBJ2-1; 10 positions agree with TRBD2. Germline V gene sequence: CDR1 SGDLS, CDR2 YYNGEE. The CDR3 sequence is 14 residues long. V shed 2 bases and J 7 bases; nucleotides not matched to a gene: 3. The CDR3 DNA is TGTGCCAGCAGCGTGAGCGGGGGGGCAAATGAGCAGTTCTTC. Protein product: CASSVSGGANEQFF.

The chain carries TRBV4-2 and TRBJ2-5; 9 bases agree with TRBD2. Germline CDR1 and CDR2: LGHNA and YNFKEQ. CDR3 length equals 17 residues. The V segment lost 4 bases and the J segment 1 base; nucleotides outside the gene matches: 10. CDR3: CASSPLAGREGQETQYF. The CDR3, as DNA: TGTGCCAGCAGCCCCCTAGCGGGAAGGGAGGGCCAAGAGACCCAGTACTTC.

This clone has more than one count but fewer than ten. V usage is TRBV11-2 and J usage is TRBJ2-5; D gene ambiguous. The V end lost 5 bases, the J end lost 2 bases, and 9 bases lay between the germline ends. The CDR3 runs to 13 residues. Germline CDR1 is SGHAT and CDR2 is FQNNGV. CDR3 in DNA: TGTGCCAGCAGCGCGAATCGTCAAGAGACCCAGTACTTC. As protein: CASSANRQETQYF.

V usage is TRBV7-6 and J usage is TRBJ2-3, with D maybe TRBD2 (6 bases). Trimming removed 5 bases at V and 2 bases at J, with 11 bases between. This CDR3 contains 14 residues. The germline CDR1 and CDR2 sequences are SGHVS and FNYEAQ. The CDR3 coding sequence is TGTGCCAGCAGCCCGGGACTCGCCACAGATACGCAGTATTTT. Translation gives CASSPGLATDTQYF.

This clone has more than one count but fewer than ten. This chain links TRBV6-5 with TRBJ1-1; maybe TRBD1 (6 bases). V was cut by 7 bases and J by 10 bases, with 13 bases left in between. The germline CDR1 and CDR2 sequences are MNHEY and SVGAGI. This CDR3 is built from 11 residues. Written as DNA, the CDR3 is TGTGCCAGCATTAAGGACAGCGGAGCTTTCTTT. It yields the protein CASIKDSGAFF.

The genes are TRBV6-5 and TRBJ2-7; 7 bases map to TRBD1. The germline gives CDR1 MNHEY, CDR2 SVGAGI. The CDR3 has 15 residues. V shed 5 bases, J shed 0 bases, and the junction held 7 bases outside the gene matches. This chain's CDR3 is CASSRYHRGSYEQYF. CDR3 coding DNA: TGTGCCAGCAGTCGTTATCACAGGGGCTCCTACGAGCAGTACTTC.

The genes are TRBV5-4 and TRBJ2-1; 7 bases line up with TRBD1. V lost 4 bases and J lost 4; bases outside the gene matches: 5. Germline lookup yields CDR1 SGHNT and CDR2 YYREEE (reference sequence). The length of the CDR3 is 14 residues. CDR3 DNA sequence: TGTGCCAGCAGCGAAAAACAGGGGTACAATGAGCAGTTCTTC. Protein: CASSEKQGYNEQFF.